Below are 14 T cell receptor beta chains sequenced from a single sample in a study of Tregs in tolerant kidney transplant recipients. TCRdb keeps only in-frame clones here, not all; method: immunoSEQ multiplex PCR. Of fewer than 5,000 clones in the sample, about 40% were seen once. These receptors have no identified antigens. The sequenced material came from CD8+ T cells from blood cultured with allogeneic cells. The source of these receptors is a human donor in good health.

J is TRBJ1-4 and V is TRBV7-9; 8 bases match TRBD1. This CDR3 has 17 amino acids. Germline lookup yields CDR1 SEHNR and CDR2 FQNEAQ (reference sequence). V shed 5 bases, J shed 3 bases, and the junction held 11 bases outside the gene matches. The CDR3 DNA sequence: TGTGCCAGCAGCGTGGACAGGGAGGGGGTTTCTAATGAAAAACTGTTTTTT. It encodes CASSVDREGVSNEKLFF.

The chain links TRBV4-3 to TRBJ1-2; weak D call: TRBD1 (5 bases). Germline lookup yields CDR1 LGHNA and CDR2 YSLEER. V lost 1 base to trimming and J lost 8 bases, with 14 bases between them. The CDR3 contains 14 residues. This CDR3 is CASSQGGGRGGYTF. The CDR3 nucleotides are TGCGCCAGCAGCCAAGGGGGCGGGCGCGGAGGCTACACCTTC.

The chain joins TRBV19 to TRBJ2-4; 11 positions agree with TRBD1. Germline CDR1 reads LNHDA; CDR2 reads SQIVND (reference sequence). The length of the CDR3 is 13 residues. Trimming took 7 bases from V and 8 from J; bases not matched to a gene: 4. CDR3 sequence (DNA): TGTGCCAGTACGGGGACAGGGGGGGACATTCAGTACTTC. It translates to CASTGTGGDIQYF.

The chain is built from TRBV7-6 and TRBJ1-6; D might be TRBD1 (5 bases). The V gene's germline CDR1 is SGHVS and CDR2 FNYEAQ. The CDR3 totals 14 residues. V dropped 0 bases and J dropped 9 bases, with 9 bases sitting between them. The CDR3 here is CASSLAGRGSPLHF. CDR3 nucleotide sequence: TGTGCCAGCAGCTTAGCAGGGAGGGGTTCACCCCTCCACTTT.

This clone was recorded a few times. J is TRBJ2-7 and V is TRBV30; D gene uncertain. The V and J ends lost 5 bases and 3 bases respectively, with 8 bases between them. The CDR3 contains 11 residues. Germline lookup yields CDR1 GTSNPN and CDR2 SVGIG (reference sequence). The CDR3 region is CAWGSYYEQYF. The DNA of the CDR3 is TGTGCCTGGGGTTCCTACTACGAGCAGTACTTC.

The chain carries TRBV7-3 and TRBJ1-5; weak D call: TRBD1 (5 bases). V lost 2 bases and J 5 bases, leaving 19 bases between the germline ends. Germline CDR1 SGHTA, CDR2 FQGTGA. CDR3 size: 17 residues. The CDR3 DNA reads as TGTGCCAGCAGCTTAGTGGGGTGGCAGGGACGAGATCAGCCCCAGCATTTT. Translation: CASSLVGWQGRDQPQHF. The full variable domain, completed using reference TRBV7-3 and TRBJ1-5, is GAGVSQTPSNKVTEKGKYVELRCDPISGHTALYWYRQSLGQGPEFLIYFQGTGAADDSGLPNDRFFAVRPEGSVSTLKIQRTERGDSAVYLCASSLVGWQGRDQPQHFGDGTRLSIL.

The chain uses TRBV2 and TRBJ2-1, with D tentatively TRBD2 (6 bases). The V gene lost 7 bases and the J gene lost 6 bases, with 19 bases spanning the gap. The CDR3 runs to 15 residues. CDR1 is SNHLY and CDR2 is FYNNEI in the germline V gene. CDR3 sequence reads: CASIGRDSLANEQFF. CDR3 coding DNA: TGTGCCAGCATTGGCCGGGACTCGCTTGCCAATGAGCAGTTCTTC. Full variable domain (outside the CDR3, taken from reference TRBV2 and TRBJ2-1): EPEVTQTPSHQVTQMGQEVILRCVPISNHLYFYWYRQILGQKVEFLVSFYNNEISEKSEIFDDQFSVERPDGSNFTLKIRSTKLEDSAMYFCASIGRDSLANEQFFGPGTRLTVL.

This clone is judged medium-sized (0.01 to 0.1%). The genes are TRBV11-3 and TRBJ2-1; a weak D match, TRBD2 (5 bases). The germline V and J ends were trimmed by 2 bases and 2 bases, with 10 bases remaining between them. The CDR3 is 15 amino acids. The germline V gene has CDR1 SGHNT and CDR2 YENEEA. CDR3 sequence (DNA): TGTGCCAGCAGCTTAAATAGCGAGCCCTACAATGAGCAGTTCTTC. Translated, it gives CASSLNSEPYNEQFF.

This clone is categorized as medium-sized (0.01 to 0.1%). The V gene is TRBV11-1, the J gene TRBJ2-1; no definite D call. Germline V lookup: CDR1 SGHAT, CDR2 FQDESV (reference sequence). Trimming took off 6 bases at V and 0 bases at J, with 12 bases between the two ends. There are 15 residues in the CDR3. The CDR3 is CASRGLDSSYNEQFF. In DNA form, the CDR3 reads TGTGCCAGCAGAGGCTTGGATAGCTCCTACAATGAGCAGTTCTTC. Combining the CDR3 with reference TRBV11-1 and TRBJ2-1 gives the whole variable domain EAEVAQSPRYKITEKSQAVAFWCDPISGHATLYWYRQILGQGPELLVQFQDESVVDDSQLPKDRFSAERLKGVDSTLKIQPAELGDSAMYLCASRGLDSSYNEQFFGPGTRLTVL.

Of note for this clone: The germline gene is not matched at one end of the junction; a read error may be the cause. CDR3: CASSFNTEAFF. As DNA, the CDR3 is TGTGCCAGCAGCTTCAACACTGAAGCTTTCTTT. V usage is TRBV5-3 and J usage is TRBJ1-1; no firm D call. TRBV5-3 is noted as an ORF with a role that remains uncertain. The CDR3 has 11 residues.

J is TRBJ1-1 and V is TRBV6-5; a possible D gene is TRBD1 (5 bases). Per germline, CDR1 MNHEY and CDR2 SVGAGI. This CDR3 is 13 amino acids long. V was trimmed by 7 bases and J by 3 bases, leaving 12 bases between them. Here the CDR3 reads CASMRSGDTEAFF. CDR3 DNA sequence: TGTGCCAGCATGAGGTCGGGGGACACTGAAGCTTTCTTT.

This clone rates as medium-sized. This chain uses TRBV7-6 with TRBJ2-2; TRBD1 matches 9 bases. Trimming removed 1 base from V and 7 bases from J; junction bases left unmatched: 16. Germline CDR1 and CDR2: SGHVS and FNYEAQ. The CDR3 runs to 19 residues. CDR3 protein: CASSLDQTGGLGVLGELFF. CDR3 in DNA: TGTGCCAGCAGCTTAGACCAGACAGGGGGGCTGGGAGTGCTCGGGGAGCTGTTTTTT.

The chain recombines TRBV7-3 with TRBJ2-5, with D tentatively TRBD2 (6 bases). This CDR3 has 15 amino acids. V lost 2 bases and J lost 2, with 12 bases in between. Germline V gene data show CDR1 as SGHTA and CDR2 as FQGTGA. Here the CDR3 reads CASSLFGRLQETQYF. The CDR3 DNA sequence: TGTGCCAGCAGCTTATTCGGGAGACTTCAAGAGACCCAGTACTTC.

CDR3 loop: CASSQGTAARDEAFF. CDR3 sequence (DNA): TGTGCCAGCAGCCAAGGGACAGCGGCTCGGGATGAAGCTTTCTTT. The chain carries TRBV7-1 and TRBJ1-1; TRBD1 matches 7 bases. TRBV7-1 is annotated as an ORF whose role is uncertain. V trimming: 5 bases; J trimming: 7 bases; junction bases outside the gene matches: 13. The CDR3 runs to 15 residues.